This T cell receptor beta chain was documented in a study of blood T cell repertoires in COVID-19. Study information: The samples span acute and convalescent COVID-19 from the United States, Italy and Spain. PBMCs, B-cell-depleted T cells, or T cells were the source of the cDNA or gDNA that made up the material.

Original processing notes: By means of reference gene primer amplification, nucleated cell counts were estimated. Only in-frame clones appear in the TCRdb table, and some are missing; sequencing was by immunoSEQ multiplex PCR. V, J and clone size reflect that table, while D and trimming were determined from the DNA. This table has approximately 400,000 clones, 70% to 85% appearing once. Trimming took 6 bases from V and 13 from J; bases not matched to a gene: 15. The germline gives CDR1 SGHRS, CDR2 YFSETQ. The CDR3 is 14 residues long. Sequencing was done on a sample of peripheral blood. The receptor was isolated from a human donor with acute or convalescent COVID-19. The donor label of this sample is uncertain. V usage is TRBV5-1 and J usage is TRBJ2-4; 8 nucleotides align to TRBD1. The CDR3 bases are TGCGCCAGCACCGATCCGGGACAGGTGGCCGGACAGTACTTC. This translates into CASTDPGQVAGQYF.